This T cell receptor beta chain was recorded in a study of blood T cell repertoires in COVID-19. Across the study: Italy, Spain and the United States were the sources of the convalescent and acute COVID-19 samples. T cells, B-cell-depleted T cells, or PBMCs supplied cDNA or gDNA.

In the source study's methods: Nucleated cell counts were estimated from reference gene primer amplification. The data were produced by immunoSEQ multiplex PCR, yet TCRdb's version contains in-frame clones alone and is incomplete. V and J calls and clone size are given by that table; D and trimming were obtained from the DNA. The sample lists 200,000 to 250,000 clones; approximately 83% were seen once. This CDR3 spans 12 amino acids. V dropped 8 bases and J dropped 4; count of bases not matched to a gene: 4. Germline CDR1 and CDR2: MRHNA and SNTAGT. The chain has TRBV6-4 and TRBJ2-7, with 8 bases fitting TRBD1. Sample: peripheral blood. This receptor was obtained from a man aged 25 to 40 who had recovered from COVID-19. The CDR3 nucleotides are TGTGCCAGCCCGACAGGGGAGTACGAGCAGTACGTC. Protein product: CASPTGEYEQYV.